What follows describes a single TCR beta chain. Its cognate antigen is unknown. This sample stems from a study of siplizumab effects on memory and regulatory T cells. Regarding the study as a whole: Suppressive function of proliferating Tregs from siplizumab cultures was not confirmed. Under siplizumab, an average roughly 70% of mappable alloreactive CD4+ clones were Treg-derived, compared with roughly 27% in controls. Memory cells seemed less diverse than naive T cells, which also seemed major contributors to the alloresponse.

Assay: immunoSEQ multiplex PCR; the TCRdb copy retains only in-frame clones and omits some. The sample shows 85,000 to 95,000 clones, about 94% of them seen only once. V was pared by 5 bases and J by 8 bases, with 13 bases between. The CDR3 covers 13 residues. Germline V gene lookup returns CDR1 MNHNS and CDR2 SASEGT. Source material: non-Treg CD4+ T cells sorted from blood. The gene calls are TRBV6-1 and TRBJ1-3; a possible D gene is TRBD1 (6 bases). The sequence was collected from a human donor in good health. CDR3: CASSTDRWDTIYF. CDR3 nucleotide sequence: TGTGCCAGCAGTACCGACAGGTGGGACACCATATATTTT.